This TCR beta chain appears in the sequencing data of a study of T-cell reconstitution after alpha-beta-depleted transplantation in children. Construction of the TCRbeta library involved unique molecular identifiers. Using its own MiXCR run on the PCR reads, TCRdb lists one record per CDR3 protein. The sample has about 270,000 distinct CDR3 sequences; more than 9% are singletons. V lost 1 base, J lost 3 bases, and 11 bases stayed unmatched. This CDR3 is 17 amino acids long. Germline V CDR1 and CDR2: SQVTM, ANQGSEA. This receptor was taken from a human donor who donated a stem cell graft to a child with SCID. This specimen was PBMCs from the stem cell graft donor, taken from the stem cell graft. The chain uses TRBV29-1 and TRBJ2-1, with 8 positions matching TRBD2. CDR3 residues: CSVEGEGGSGNYNEQFF. In DNA form, the CDR3 reads TGCAGCGTTGAAGGAGAAGGTGGTAGCGGGAACTACAATGAGCAGTTCTTC.